A single sample gave rise to the 21 T cell receptor beta chains below, sequenced in a study of T cells in localized non-small cell lung cancer. The assay was immunoSEQ multiplex PCR, and TCRdb's table has in-frame clones only and misses some. The sample shows around 100,000 clones, roughly 90% of them seen only once. This material consisted of peripheral blood, taken before any cancer treatment. These receptor sequences come from a man aged 35 to 69 with stage I squamous cell lung carcinoma.

The gene calls are TRBV6-6 and TRBJ2-7; tentatively, D is TRBD1 or TRBD2 (7 bases each). The germline V gene encodes CDR1 MNHNY and CDR2 SVGAGI (reference sequence). Trimming took off 6 bases at V and 3 bases at J, with 12 bases between the two ends. CDR3 length: 13 amino acids. The CDR3 loop reads CASRQGDYYEQYF. CDR3 coding DNA: TGTGCCAGCAGGCAGGGGGACTACTACGAGCAGTACTTC.

This chain joins TRBV20-1 and TRBJ1-1; unclear D gene. Germline V lookup: CDR1 DFQATT, CDR2 SNEGSKA (reference sequence). The CDR3 sequence is 10 residues long. V lost 1 base to trimming and J lost 7 bases, with 4 bases between them. The CDR3 loop is CSARVGEAFF. DNA of the CDR3: TGCAGTGCTAGAGTTGGTGAAGCTTTCTTT.

This clone came up a few times. The chain carries TRBV19 and TRBJ1-2; 8 nucleotides line up with TRBD1. With 7 bases clipped from V and 0 bases from J, the junction kept 4 bases outside the gene matches. The CDR3 is made up of 14 amino acids. From germline, CDR1 is LNHDA and CDR2 SQIVND (reference sequence). The CDR3 region has the DNA TGTGCCAGTACTCAACAGGGGGCTAACTATGGCTACACCTTC. It yields the protein CASTQQGANYGYTF.

The J gene is TRBJ1-5, the V gene TRBV19, with a weak D call TRBD1 (6 bases). The CDR3 totals 15 residues. V lost 2 bases, J lost 7 bases, and 15 bases lay in between. Germline V gene data show CDR1 as LNHDA and CDR2 as SQIVND (reference sequence). CDR3 protein: CASSISRQGIQPQHF. DNA for the CDR3: TGTGCCAGTAGTATATCAAGGCAGGGGATCCAGCCCCAGCATTTT.

In this sample, this clone turned up once. This chain joins TRBV5-4 and TRBJ2-1, with D possibly TRBD2 on 5 matching bases. V was pared by 0 bases and J by 4 bases, with 14 bases between. This CDR3 region has 16 residues. Germline V lookup: CDR1 SGHNT, CDR2 YYREEE (reference sequence). The CDR3 DNA is TGTGCCAGCAGCTTGGGGGGAGCGGCGGTATACAATGAGCAGTTCTTC. Translation gives CASSLGGAAVYNEQFF.

This chain connects TRBV5-5 to TRBJ1-2, with D uncertain. CDR1 is SGHKS, CDR2 YYEKEE, per germline (reference sequence). Trimming removed 0 bases at V and 4 bases at J, with 7 bases between. The length of the CDR3 is 13 residues. The CDR3 loop is CASSLEGSYGYTF. CDR3 nucleotide sequence: TGTGCCAGCAGCTTGGAAGGCTCCTATGGCTACACCTTC.

The V and J genes are TRBV6-4 and TRBJ1-1; TRBD1 aligns across 10 bases. Unmatched junction bases numbered 14, after V lost 10 bases and J lost 3 bases. The CDR3 length is 16 residues. Germline CDR1 is MRHNA and CDR2 is SNTAGT. The CDR3 spells CANKNPGQGPHTEAFF. As DNA, the CDR3 is TGTGCCAACAAAAACCCGGGACAGGGGCCACACACTGAAGCTTTCTTT.

V and J are TRBV19 and TRBJ1-2; D unresolved. The CDR3 extends over 15 amino acids. Looked up from germline, CDR1 is LNHDA and CDR2 is SQIVND (reference sequence). Trimming removed 3 bases at V and 4 bases at J, with 15 bases between. The CDR3 sequence is CASSIDTFFLYGYTF. CDR3 sequence (DNA): TGTGCCAGTAGTATTGACACGTTCTTCCTCTATGGCTACACCTTC.

The chain employs TRBV5-1 and TRBJ2-7; 9 bases map to TRBD1. Germline loops: CDR1 SGHRS, CDR2 YFSETQ. This CDR3 region has 14 residues. Trimming at V came to 5 bases and at J to 3 bases, leaving 6 bases not matched to a gene. The CDR3 spells CASRAGTGSYEQYF. CDR3 bases: TGCGCCAGCAGGGCCGGGACAGGGAGCTACGAGCAGTACTTC.

The chain has TRBV10-2 and TRBJ1-1; D is unclear. The V end was cut by 4 bases, the J end by 5 bases, with 8 bases between. This CDR3 spans 12 amino acids. The germline V gene has CDR1 WSHSY and CDR2 SAAADI. As DNA, the CDR3 is TGCGCCAGCAGTGGGGTACGGACTGAAGCTTTCTTT. Translated, it gives CASSGVRTEAFF.

This chain connects TRBV7-8 to TRBJ2-4; tentatively, D is TRBD2 (5 bases). V shed 2 bases and J shed 7 bases, with 18 bases lying between them. The CDR3 is 16 residues long. The germline CDR1 and CDR2 sequences are SGHVS and FQNEAQ. As DNA, the CDR3 is TGTGCCAGCAGCTTACGGGCTCGGGGTGAAAGGAACATTCAGTACTTC. It yields the protein CASSLRARGERNIQYF.

The chain has TRBV10-3 and TRBJ1-4; D unclear. V lost 3 bases and J 4 bases, leaving 12 bases between the germline ends. Germline V gives CDR1 ENHRY, CDR2 SYGVKD. CDR3 length: 15 amino acids. The CDR3 reads CAISDPGYGNEKLFF. The CDR3 DNA sequence: TGTGCCATCAGTGATCCTGGATACGGTAATGAAAAACTGTTTTTT.

The CDR3 DNA reads TGTGCCAGTAGTCCCGGACAGGGTCTGAGGGAGCAGTACTTC. Its protein is CASSPGQGLREQYF. The genes are TRBV19 and TRBJ2-7; 8 bases align to TRBD1. Germline CDR1 LNHDA, CDR2 SQIVND (reference sequence). The CDR3 sequence is 14 residues long. V lost 5 bases to trimming and J lost 7 bases; unmatched junction nucleotides: 10.

The chain links TRBV11-2 to TRBJ2-2, with no clear D. The CDR3 has 15 amino acids. The germline gives CDR1 SGHAT, CDR2 FQNNGV. V lost 1 base to trimming and J lost 2 bases, with 8 bases between them. The CDR3 DNA sequence: TGTGCCAGCAGCTTAGTGGATCAAAACACCGGGGAGCTGTTTTTT. Protein sequence: CASSLVDQNTGELFF.

This rearrangement joins TRBV19 to TRBJ1-6, with D maybe TRBD1 (5 bases). The CDR3 runs to 18 residues. The V gene's germline CDR1 is LNHDA and CDR2 SQIVND (reference sequence). Trimming pared 4 bases from V and 7 bases from J, leaving 23 bases between. CDR3 sequence: CASSRYGTAGALNSPLHF. The CDR3 DNA follows: TGTGCCAGTAGTAGATACGGGACGGCCGGGGCGTTAAATTCACCCCTCCACTTT.

CDR3 loop: CASSPGGGWTDTQYF. DNA for the CDR3: TGTGCCAGCTCCCCAGGGGGAGGGTGGACAGATACGCAGTATTTT. V is TRBV18 and J is TRBJ2-3, with D perhaps matching TRBD1 or TRBD2 (7 bases each). Germline V gives CDR1 KGHSH, CDR2 LQKENI. With 6 bases removed from V and 3 bases from J, the gap between germline ends came to 16 bases. This CDR3 comprises 15 residues. The entire variable domain, with the rest obtained from reference TRBV18 and TRBJ2-3, is as follows: NAGVMQNPRHLVRRRGQEARLRCSPMKGHSHVYWYRQLPEEGLKFMVYLQKENIIDESGMPKERFSAEFPKEGPSILRIQQVVRGDSAAYFCASSPGGGWTDTQYFGPGTRLTVL.

The chain links TRBV2 to TRBJ2-5; unclear D gene. The CDR3 is 12 residues long. Trimming pared 4 bases from V and 5 bases from J, leaving 8 bases between. The germline CDR1 and CDR2 sequences are SNHLY and FYNNEI. CDR3 sequence reads: CASSVKWETQYF. The DNA of the CDR3 is TGTGCCAGCAGTGTTAAGTGGGAGACCCAGTACTTC.

The V and J genes are TRBV9 and TRBJ2-1, with 9 bases that match TRBD2. This CDR3 is 15 amino acids long. Per germline, CDR1 SGDLS and CDR2 YYNGEE. The trim removed 4 bases at V and 8 bases at J, leaving 10 bases unmatched. CDR3 in DNA: TGTGCCAGCAGCTTAGGAGGGACTAGCAACCATGAGCAGTTCTTC. This gives the protein CASSLGGTSNHEQFF.

The chain carries TRBV5-6 and TRBJ2-2; no clear D gene. The CDR3 is 12 residues long. The germline V gene has CDR1 SGHDT and CDR2 YYEEEE. V was pared by 4 bases and J by 7 bases, with 8 bases between. The CDR3 nucleotides read TGTGCCAGCAGCCCTAGGGTCGGGGAGCTGTTTTTT. This codes for CASSPRVGELFF. The entire variable domain, with the rest obtained from reference TRBV5-6 and TRBJ2-2, is as follows: DAGVTQSPTHLIKTRGQQVTLRCSPKSGHDTVSWYQQALGQGPQFIFQYYEEEERQRGNFPDRFSGHQFPNYSSELNVNALLLGDSALYLCASSPRVGELFFGEGSRLTVL.

The chain has TRBV5-1 and TRBJ1-6; tentative D call: TRBD1 (6 bases). The V gene lost 3 bases and the J gene lost 7 bases, with 14 bases spanning the gap. Germline V CDR1 and CDR2: SGHRS, YFSETQ. The CDR3 extends over 15 amino acids. The CDR3 DNA reads TGCGCCAGCAGCTATGCAGGGGACAAAAATTCACCCCTCCACTTT. Protein sequence: CASSYAGDKNSPLHF.

The rearrangement joins TRBV6-6 to TRBJ1-1, with D perhaps TRBD1 (6 bases). The CDR3 totals 12 residues. V lost 5 bases and J 9 bases, leaving 13 bases between the germline ends. From germline, CDR1 is MNHNY and CDR2 SVGAGI (reference sequence). CDR3 protein: CASSNPGAQAFF. CDR3 bases: TGTGCCAGCAGTAATCCAGGGGCCCAAGCTTTCTTT.